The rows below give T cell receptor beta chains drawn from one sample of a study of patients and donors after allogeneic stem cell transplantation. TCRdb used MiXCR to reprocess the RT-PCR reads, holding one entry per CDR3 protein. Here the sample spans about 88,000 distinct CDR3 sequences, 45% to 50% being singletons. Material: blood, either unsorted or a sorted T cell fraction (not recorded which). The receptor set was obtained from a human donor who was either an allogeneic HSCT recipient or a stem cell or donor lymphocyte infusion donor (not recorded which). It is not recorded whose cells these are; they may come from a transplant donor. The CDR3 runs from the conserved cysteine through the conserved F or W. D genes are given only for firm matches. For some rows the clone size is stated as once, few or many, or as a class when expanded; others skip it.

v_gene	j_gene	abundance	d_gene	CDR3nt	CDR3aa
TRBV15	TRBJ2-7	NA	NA	TGTGCCACCAGCAGTAGGGACCGACGCTACGAGCAGTACTTC	CATSSRDRRYEQYF
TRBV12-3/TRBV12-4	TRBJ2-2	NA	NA	TGTGCCAGCAGCCTAGAAGAGTACACCGGGGAGCTGTTTTTT	CASSLEEYTGELFF
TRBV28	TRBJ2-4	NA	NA	TGTGCCAGCAGTTTATTCCGGGAGCAGTACTTC	CASSLFREQYF
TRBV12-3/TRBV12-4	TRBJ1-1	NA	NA	TGTGCCAGCAGAAGTCAGGGGATGAACACTGAAGCTTTCTTT	CASRSQGMNTEAFF
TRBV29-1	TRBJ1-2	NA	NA	TGCAGCGTGAAACAGGGCCCGTATGGCTACACCTTC	CSVKQGPYGYTF
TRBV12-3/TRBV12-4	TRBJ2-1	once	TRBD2	TGTGCCAGCAGTTTTTCTAGCGGGGCGAACAATGAGCAGTTCTTC	CASSFSSGANNEQFF
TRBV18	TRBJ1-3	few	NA	TGTGCCAGCTCACCTCCAGTCCCCTCTGGAAACACCATATATTTT	CASSPPVPSGNTIYF
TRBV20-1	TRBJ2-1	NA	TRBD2	TGCAGTGCTCTCTCTAGCGGGAGTCTGAATGAGCAGTTCTTC	CSALSSGSLNEQFF
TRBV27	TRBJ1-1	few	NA	TGTGCCAGCAGTTTGTTTGGGGGAATGGGCCTTCAAGCTTTCTTT	CASSLFGGMGLQAFF
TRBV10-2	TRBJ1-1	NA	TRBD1	TGCGCCAGCAGTGTTACAGGGGGCACTGAAGCTTTCTTT	CASSVTGGTEAFF
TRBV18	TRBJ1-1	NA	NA	TGTGCCAGCTCACCACCGGAGACGGGGCGGAGGAACACTGAAGCTTTCTTT	CASSPPETGRRNTEAFF
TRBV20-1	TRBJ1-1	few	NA	TGCAGTGCTAGGGGGGGGCACACTGAAGCTTTCTTT	CSARGGHTEAFF
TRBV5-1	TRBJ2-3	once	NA	TGCGCCAGCAGCTCAGGGGTGGATGGCACAGATACGCAGTATTTT	CASSSGVDGTDTQYF
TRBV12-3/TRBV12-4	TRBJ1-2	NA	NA	TGTGCCAGCAGTTTAGACAGGGCCTCCTATGGCTACACCTTC	CASSLDRASYGYTF
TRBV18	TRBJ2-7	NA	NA	TGTGCCAGCTCACCCCTGGACAGAGAGCAGTACTTC	CASSPLDREQYF
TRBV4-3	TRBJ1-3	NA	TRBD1	TGCGCCAGCAGCCAAGACGCAGGGGGAGGCTCTGGAAACACCATATATTTT	CASSQDAGGGSGNTIYF
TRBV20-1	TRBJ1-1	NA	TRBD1	TGCAGTGCTAGCGGGACAGCTGAAGCTTTCTTT	CSASGTAEAFF
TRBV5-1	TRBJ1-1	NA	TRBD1	TGCGCCAGCAGCGCAGGGGGACTCGACACTGAAGCTTTCTTT	CASSAGGLDTEAFF
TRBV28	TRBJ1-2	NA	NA	TGTGCCAGCAGTTTGGGCGGAGGGCACCTCTATGGCTACACCTTC	CASSLGGGHLYGYTF
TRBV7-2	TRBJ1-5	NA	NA	TGTGCCAGCAGCTCCCAGGGCTTTCAGCCCCAGCATTTT	CASSSQGFQPQHF
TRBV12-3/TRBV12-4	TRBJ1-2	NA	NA	TGTGCCAGCAGTTTCCTACAGGGACAAGGGCTCTATGGCTACACCTTC	CASSFLQGQGLYGYTF
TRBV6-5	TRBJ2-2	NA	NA	TGTGCCAGCAGTTACTTGTTCCCCGGGGAGCTGTTTTTT	CASSYLFPGELFF
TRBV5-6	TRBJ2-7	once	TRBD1	TGTGCCAGCAGCATGGACAGGCGCTCCCAGGGGCAGTACTTC	CASSMDRRSQGQYF